The clone carrying this T cell receptor (beta chain) turned up a few times. Its specificity is not known. These data come from a study of beta chain features in type 1 diabetes. Study-level background: In age, gender and cell yields, patients were similar to healthy donors. Examination of sorted cells across all samples involved around 100,000,000 cells.

V shed 8 bases and J shed 7 bases, with 18 bases lying between them. The CDR3 is 13 amino acids. Germline CDR1 SNHLY, CDR2 FYNNEI. Findings of the study overall: TCRB CDR3s from Type 1 diabetes patients were moderately but significantly shorter in all four CD4+ subsets. Healthy donors had naive, central memory and Treg TCRB repertoires that appeared less similar than those seen among patients.

The whole isolated RNA underwent reverse transcription, so sequencing captured expressed TCRB transcripts. The data were produced by immunoSEQ multiplex PCR, yet TCRdb's version contains in-frame clones alone and is incomplete. The table records some 290,000 clones, roughly an eighth of them present only once. The chain has TRBV2 and TRBJ2-7; tentatively, D is TRBD2 (7 bases). Sequenced material: naive CD4+ T cells from blood. The sequence was obtained from a man aged 25-40 years with type 1 diabetes. In nucleotides, the CDR3 is TGTGCCAGCGGGCGGGGGCTTCATACGGAGCAGTACTTC. This encodes CASGRGLHTEQYF.